This TCR beta chain was sequenced in a study of CD8 T cells in Susac syndrome (dated by TCRdb to the late 2010s). As for the study more broadly: Repertoire sequencing was used to test whether CD8+ T cell activation and differentiation in Susac syndrome was antigen driven. Clonality of the CD8+ T cell repertoire was compared between more than 10 healthy donors, approximately 14 Susac syndrome patients and 15 multiple sclerosis patients. The paper as a whole reports these results and caveats: The study acknowledged that relatively few individuals were included in the TCR sequencing and HLA analysis.

High-throughput TCR beta sequencing profiled peripheral blood CD8+ and CD4+ T cells from healthy donors, Susac syndrome patients and multiple sclerosis patients. Multiple sclerosis controls were treatment-naive patients with stable or active relapsing-remitting disease fulfilling revised McDonald criteria. Bulk CD8+ and CD4+ T cells were purified by magnetic negative isolation, whereas CD8+ TEMRA cells were enriched by FACS. Blood was drawn into EDTA tubes, processed within 24 hours, and PBMCs were isolated by density gradient centrifugation. PBMCs intended for TCR sequencing were cryopreserved in liquid nitrogen and thawed later in a water bath at 37 degrees C. The sorted or isolated CD4+, CD8+ and CD8+ TEMRA cells had a purity of 90% or higher. CDR1 and CDR2, looked up from the germline V gene (reference sequence), are DFQATT and SNEGSKA. From V the trimming removes 1 base and from J it removes 5 bases, while the gene matches leave 13 bases of the junction unaccounted for. The CDR3 holds 16 amino acids from the cysteine to the phenylalanine. Of all the DNA, just the CDR3 is kept, 48 bases in frame from base 1.

With regard to this clonotype: Its antigen is currently not known. It has no much larger one-base neighbor in the sample; base qualities were not kept.

RNA was extracted with the RNeasy kit and roughly 0.5 to 1 ug was reverse transcribed using random hexamers. The immunoSEQ multiplex PCR assay, which covers 54 Vbeta and 13 Jbeta segments, was used to amplify TCR beta CDR3 regions. Bias from PCR amplification was corrected by using a synthetic template baseline for primer optimization and for computational correction. As for the original processing: Reads were assigned to V, D and J genes according to IMGT and analyzed in immunoSEQ Analyzer, with only productive sequences retained. To calculate clonality, Shannon entropy was normalized by log2 of the number of productive unique sequences and then subtracted from one. Public and private clones were assessed among the 100 most prevalent clones of each patient and control. Susac-specific clones were defined as absent from healthy and MS cohorts, 850 to 1,300 published viral clones and other ImmuneACCESS disease sequences. TCRdb cleaned the public reads at Q25 with fastp, built clones with MiXCR and kept in-frame beta chains. Every entry covers one CDR3 protein and lists the most common genes and DNA from its rows. TCRdb, not the authors, supplied the V and J calls. Here the sample has about 73,000 distinct CDR3 sequences; around 96% occur a single time. The ten largest account for roughly 0.4% of the sample.

The chain is made from TRBV20-1 and TRBJ1-2, with 7 central nucleotides matching TRBD1. Sequencing was done on a sample of CD8+ T cells from PBMCs. This sequence originates from a human donor with multiple sclerosis. The nucleotide sequence is given as TGCAGTGCTAGAGGGACAGGATGGGAGTATGGATATGGCTACACCTTC. Translated, this gives CSARGTGWEYGYGYTF.